The 23 T cell receptor beta chains given below trace back to one sample, sequenced in a study of blood T cell repertoires in COVID-19. Assay: immunoSEQ multiplex PCR; the TCRdb copy retains only in-frame clones and omits some. The data show about 300,000 clones, around four fifths seen once. The sequencing input was peripheral blood. These receptors were obtained from a woman in her 50s with acute or convalescent COVID-19.

The chain couples TRBV10-3 to TRBJ2-6, with TRBD1 as a possible D gene (5 bases). V lost 7 bases and J lost 3, with 7 bases in between. CDR1 ENHRY and CDR2 SYGVKD come from the germline V gene. CDR3 length equals 13 residues. CDR3 sequence (DNA): TGTGCCATCAAGGGGAATGGGGCCAACGTCCTGACTTTC. It specifies CAIKGNGANVLTF.

For the CDR3, the DNA is TGTGCCAGCAGTCCCGTCGGGATTTATGGCTACACCTTC. It translates to CASSPVGIYGYTF. The chain is built from TRBV6-2 or TRBV6-3 and TRBJ1-2, with no clear D. Germline CDR1 is MNHEY and CDR2 is SVGEGT. The CDR3 runs to 13 residues. V was shortened by 5 bases and J by 5 bases, with 12 bases between the two germline ends.

The rearrangement links TRBV5-1 to TRBJ2-3; D possibly corresponds to TRBD1 (5 bases). Germline V lookup: CDR1 SGHRS, CDR2 YFSETQ. The CDR3 spans 13 residues. Trimming removed 4 bases from V and 4 bases from J, with 10 bases in between. CDR3 protein: CASSDETADTQYF. In DNA, the CDR3 is TGCGCCAGCAGCGACGAGACAGCAGATACGCAGTATTTT.

The genes are TRBV7-2 and TRBJ1-1, with D tentatively TRBD1 (5 bases). The CDR3 runs 14 residues. V was clipped by 4 bases and J by 10 bases, with 19 bases between them. Germline CDR1 is SGHTA and CDR2 is FQGNSA. The CDR3 nucleotides are TGTGCCAGCAGCTCGGGACTCCCCTTGGGTGTAGCTTTCTTT. This encodes CASSSGLPLGVAFF.

V gene TRBV30 combines with J gene TRBJ2-1, with TRBD2 matching over 8 bases. Trimming took 6 bases from V and 4 from J; bases not matched to a gene: 8. Germline V lookup: CDR1 GTSNPN, CDR2 SVGIG (reference sequence). This CDR3 has 14 residues. CDR3 sequence: CACRAGELYNEQFF. The CDR3 coding sequence is TGTGCCTGTAGAGCGGGAGAATTGTACAATGAGCAGTTCTTC.

The V and J genes are TRBV2 and TRBJ1-1; D gene uncertain. V was clipped by 1 base and J by 0 bases, with 9 bases between them. This CDR3 has 15 amino acids. Germline V gene data show CDR1 as SNHLY and CDR2 as FYNNEI. The CDR3 loop is CASSEGGVMNTEAFF. The DNA of the CDR3 is TGTGCCAGCAGTGAAGGAGGCGTCATGAACACTGAAGCTTTCTTT.

The chain combines TRBV7-2 with TRBJ2-2; 7 bases match TRBD2. J gave up 1 base and V 6 bases, and 5 bases lay outside the gene matches. Germline V gives CDR1 SGHTA, CDR2 FQGNSA. CDR3 length: 15 residues. The CDR3 sequence is CASRRGRGNTGELFF. CDR3 DNA: TGTGCCAGCAGACGCGGGAGAGGGAACACCGGGGAGCTGTTTTTT.

The V and J genes are TRBV10-3 and TRBJ1-2, with D unclear. This CDR3 is built from 13 residues. CDR1 and CDR2 (germline): ENHRY, SYGVKD. V shed 3 bases and J shed 6 bases, with 11 bases lying between them. The CDR3 DNA is TGTGCCATCAGTGAAAGTCAGGCGAATGGCTACACCTTC. This encodes CAISESQANGYTF.

The CDR3 reads CASSQDRAGTGNEKLFF. The CDR3 DNA reads TGCGCCAGCAGCCAAGATCGGGCCGGGACAGGGAATGAAAAACTGTTTTTT. The rearrangement joins TRBV4-1 to TRBJ1-4; TRBD1 aligns across 9 bases. After removal of 0 bases from V and 5 bases from J, the junction contained 7 bases not matched to a gene. CDR1 and CDR2 from the germline V gene are MGHRA and YSYEKL. This CDR3 region has 17 residues.

The chain uses TRBV5-4 and TRBJ1-2; a possible D gene is TRBD1 (6 bases). CDR1 and CDR2 (germline): SGHNT, YYREEE (reference sequence). The CDR3 is made up of 15 amino acids. V gave up 0 bases and J gave up 4 bases, with 13 bases separating them. This CDR3 is CASSLATTGSYGYTF. CDR3 bases: TGTGCCAGCAGCTTGGCTACTACAGGGAGCTATGGCTACACCTTC.

The chain couples TRBV2 to TRBJ2-7, with 9 nucleotides matching TRBD1. The germline gives CDR1 SNHLY, CDR2 FYNNEI. CDR3 length equals 15 residues. The junction had 7 bases not matched to a gene; V was cut back by 6 bases and J by 1 base. The CDR3 region is CASRGDRVMSYEQYF. In nucleotides, the CDR3 is TGTGCCAGCAGAGGGGACAGGGTAATGTCCTACGAGCAGTACTTC.

The chain couples TRBV6-6 to TRBJ2-3; the D gene is possibly TRBD1 (6 bases). Trimming shortened V by 6 bases and J by 1 base, and 14 bases separated the two germline ends. The CDR3 spans 15 residues. Germline assignment: CDR1 MNHNY and CDR2 SVGAGI (reference sequence). In DNA form, the CDR3 reads TGTGCCAGCAGAACAGGGATTTTCGGCACAGATACGCAGTATTTT. Protein sequence: CASRTGIFGTDTQYF.

This clone was seen more than once but under ten times. J is TRBJ1-1 and V is TRBV9; D remains unclear. The CDR3 extends over 13 amino acids. V was clipped by 4 bases and J by 0 bases, with 7 bases between them. Germline V gene sequence: CDR1 SGDLS, CDR2 YYNGEE. The CDR3 region has the DNA TGTGCCAGCAGCCGGGAGATGAACACTGAAGCTTTCTTT. Residues: CASSREMNTEAFF. Supplemented by reference TRBV9 and TRBJ1-1, the full variable domain reads DSGVTQTPKHLITATGQRVTLRCSPRSGDLSVYWYQQSLDQGLQFLIQYYNGEERAKGNILERFSAQQFPDLHSELNLSSLELGDSALYFCASSREMNTEAFFGQGTRLTVV.

The genes are TRBV5-1 and TRBJ2-2; D is uncertain. Germline CDR1 reads SGHRS; CDR2 reads YFSETQ. The CDR3 has 14 residues. V lost 0 bases and J 6 bases, leaving 9 bases between the germline ends. The CDR3 DNA reads as TGCGCCAGCAGCTTGGACTCCACCCCCGGGGAGCTGTTTTTT. It encodes CASSLDSTPGELFF.

The J gene is TRBJ2-5, the V gene TRBV2; 10 nucleotides match TRBD1. CDR1 is SNHLY, CDR2 FYNNEI, per germline. CDR3 size: 12 residues. V lost 9 bases and J lost 8; bases outside the gene matches: 6. As DNA, the CDR3 is TGTGCCAGTACCGGGACAGGGGTTACCCAGTACTTC. Protein product: CASTGTGVTQYF.

This chain links TRBV18 with TRBJ1-5; D call uncertain. The CDR3 totals 13 residues. CDR1 and CDR2 from the germline V gene are KGHSH and LQKENI. Trimming took off 3 bases at V and 3 bases at J, with 6 bases between the two ends. CDR3 bases: TGTGCCAGCTCACCCTATACCAATCAGCCCCAGCATTTT. Translating it yields CASSPYTNQPQHF. The whole variable domain, remainder taken from reference TRBV18 and TRBJ1-5, is NAGVMQNPRHLVRRRGQEARLRCSPMKGHSHVYWYRQLPEEGLKFMVYLQKENIIDESGMPKERFSAEFPKEGPSILRIQQVVRGDSAAYFCASSPYTNQPQHFGDGTRLSIL.

The chain uses TRBV5-5 and TRBJ2-1; possible D gene TRBD1, 6 bases. CDR3 length equals 19 residues. Germline V gene data show CDR1 as SGHKS and CDR2 as YYEKEE (reference sequence). V gave up 0 bases and J gave up 5 bases, with 24 bases separating them. In DNA form, the CDR3 reads TGTGCCAGCAGCTTGGGTGGGGGCACGGTGGGCAATCTTGACAATGAGCAGTTCTTC. It is translated as CASSLGGGTVGNLDNEQFF.

The CDR3 loop reads CASSLGPWEGYTF. Written as DNA, the CDR3 is TGTGCCAGCAGTTTAGGTCCCTGGGAGGGCTACACCTTC. This chain connects TRBV12-3 or TRBV12-4 to TRBJ1-2; D is unclear. V lost 1 base and J 8 bases, leaving 11 bases between the germline ends. The CDR3 extends over 13 amino acids.

DNA for the CDR3: TGCGCCAGCAGCGCTTCACAGGGGGCCGGGGCCAACGTCCTGACTTTC. Its translation is CASSASQGAGANVLTF. The chain has TRBV5-1 and TRBJ2-6; 9 bases fit TRBD1. Germline CDR1 is SGHRS and CDR2 is YFSETQ. V dropped 4 bases and J dropped 4; count of bases not matched to a gene: 6. The CDR3 is 16 residues long.

The rearrangement uses TRBV11-2 and TRBJ1-2; tentative D call: TRBD1 (6 bases). The ends were cut back, 0 bases at V and 12 bases at J, with 17 bases in the middle. This CDR3 has 14 residues. CDR1 is SGHAT and CDR2 is FQNNGV in the germline V gene. The CDR3 region has the DNA TGTGCCAGCAGCTTAGAGGGCAGGGGAAGGGAAAACACCTTC. As protein: CASSLEGRGRENTF.

V usage is TRBV6-6 and J usage is TRBJ2-1; TRBD2 is a possible D gene (5 bases). Trimming left V 7 bases short and J 9 bases short, with 10 bases between. Germline lookup yields CDR1 MNHNY and CDR2 SVGAGI (reference sequence). CDR3 length: 11 amino acids. Written as DNA, the CDR3 is TGTGCCAGCACCTACGAGGGTGAGCAGTTCTTC. The encoded protein is CASTYEGEQFF.

J is TRBJ1-4 and V is TRBV18; unclear D gene. V was clipped by 5 bases and J by 6 bases, with 10 bases between them. The CDR3 length is 13 residues. The V gene's germline CDR1 is KGHSH and CDR2 LQKENI. CDR3 sequence (DNA): TGTGCCAGCTCAGAAGCCGGGTATGAAAAACTGTTTTTT. This encodes CASSEAGYEKLFF.

The chain employs TRBV3-1 (or the pseudogene TRBV3-2) and TRBJ1-5, with a possible D match to TRBD1 (5 bases). V lost 2 bases and J 4 bases, leaving 15 bases between the germline ends. This CDR3 comprises 16 residues. Germline lookup yields CDR1 LGHDT and CDR2 YNNKEL (reference sequence). In DNA form, the CDR3 reads TGTGCCAGCAGCCAACTTCCGGGACTGGGAAATCAGCCCCAGCATTTT. It encodes CASSQLPGLGNQPQHF.